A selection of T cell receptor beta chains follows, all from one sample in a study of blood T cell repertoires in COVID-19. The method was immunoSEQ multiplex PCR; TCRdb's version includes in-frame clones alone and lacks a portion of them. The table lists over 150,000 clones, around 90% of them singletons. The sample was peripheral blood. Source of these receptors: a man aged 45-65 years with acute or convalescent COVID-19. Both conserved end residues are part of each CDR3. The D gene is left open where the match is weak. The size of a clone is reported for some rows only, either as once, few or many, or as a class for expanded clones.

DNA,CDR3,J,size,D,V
TGTGCCACCAGTGATCACCGGGACTCCGTCGGGGAGCTGTTTTTT,CATSDHRDSVGELFF,TRBJ2-2,.,.,TRBV24-1
TGTGCCAGCAGTGAGAACAGGGGTATGGAAGCTTTCTTT,CASSENRGMEAFF,TRBJ1-1,.,TRBD1,TRBV2
TGTGCCAGCCCCCCAGGGGTTCGCAACAATGAGCAGTTCTTC,CASPPGVRNNEQFF,TRBJ2-1,.,.,TRBV27
TGTGCCATCAGTGGTCATCGACAGTGGAACACTGAAGCTTTCTTT,CAISGHRQWNTEAFF,TRBJ1-1,few,.,TRBV10-3
TGTGCCAGCAGCGTATATGGCAGGGCCGATGAGACCCAGTACTTC,CASSVYGRADETQYF,TRBJ2-5,.,.,TRBV9
TGTGCCAGCAGCCGGCAGGGGGGAACCTACGAGCAGTACTTC,CASSRQGGTYEQYF,TRBJ2-7,.,.,TRBV25-1
.,CASSSSTASGWYEQYF,TRBJ2-7,.,.,TRBV27
TGTGCCAGCAGTGTCGGAGGATTTCGGTCACCCCTCCACTTT,CASSVGGFRSPLHF,TRBJ1-6,.,.,TRBV6-4
TGTGCCAGCAGCGTAGCCACCGGGACAGGGAGAGAGACCCAGTACTTC,CASSVATGTGRETQYF,TRBJ2-5,.,TRBD1,TRBV9
TGTGCCAGCAGTTTATCGCGGACAGGGGTACCAAATGAGCAGTTCTTC,CASSLSRTGVPNEQFF,TRBJ2-1,.,TRBD1,TRBV27
TGTGCCAGCAGTTTAGGGGCAGGAAGGTATGGGGTGGCTTTCTTT,CASSLGAGRYGVAFF,TRBJ1-1,.,.,TRBV27
TGTGCCAGCAGTGGGACAGGGAGTAGGACAGATACGCAGTATTTT,CASSGTGSRTDTQYF,TRBJ2-3,.,TRBD1,TRBV2
TGTGCCAGCAGCGCGGACAGCGTCTCACCCCTCCACTTT,CASSADSVSPLHF,TRBJ1-6,.,.,TRBV9
TGTGCCAGCAGCTTACAGGGGCTGAGCACCGGGGAGCTGTTTTTT,CASSLQGLSTGELFF,TRBJ2-2,.,.,TRBV7-6
TGTGCCAGCAGCCAGGACAGGGCGGGCACCGGGGAGCTGTTTTTT,CASSQDRAGTGELFF,TRBJ2-2,.,TRBD1,TRBV7-2
TGTGCCAGCAGAGACACAGGGGTAGCTGAAAAACTGTTTTTT,CASRDTGVAEKLFF,TRBJ1-4,.,TRBD1,TRBV2
TGCGCCAGCAGTCGGGAGGGACAGACGAACACTGAAGCTTTCTTT,CASSREGQTNTEAFF,TRBJ1-1,.,TRBD1,TRBV5-1
TGTGCCAGCAGCGTAGCGGGGGTTAATGAGCAGTTCTTC,CASSVAGVNEQFF,TRBJ2-1,.,TRBD2,TRBV5-4
TGTGCCAGCAGCAAAAACCGGCGGGGGACTTACTACGAGCAGTACTTC,CASSKNRRGTYYEQYF,TRBJ2-7,.,TRBD2,TRBV11-1
TGTGCCATCAGACGGGACACTTGGGGAAACACCATATATTTT,CAIRRDTWGNTIYF,TRBJ1-3,.,.,TRBV10-3
TGTGCCAGCAGTTTCAATGAGGCTGGCGAGCAGTACTTC,CASSFNEAGEQYF,TRBJ2-7,.,.,TRBV12-3/TRBV12-4
TGTGCCTGGAGTGGAGGGCTAGGCACCGGGGAGCTGTTTTTT,CAWSGGLGTGELFF,TRBJ2-2,.,.,TRBV30
TGTGCCAGCAGCCAAGTAGAACAGGGGATACCCCTCCACTTT,CASSQVEQGIPLHF,TRBJ1-6,.,TRBD1,TRBV4-2
TGTGCCTGGAGTTGGGGGGGGCGGCAGAACACTGAAGCTTTCTTT,CAWSWGGRQNTEAFF,TRBJ1-1,.,.,TRBV30
TGTGCCAGTAGTAGGGGGGGACTGAACACTGAAGCTTTCTTT,CASSRGGLNTEAFF,TRBJ1-1,.,.,TRBV19
TGTGCCAGCAGAAGTATACAGGGCTACGAGCAGTACTTC,CASRSIQGYEQYF,TRBJ2-7,.,.,TRBV27
TGTGCCAGCAGCTTCGGGACAGGGGGTTACAATGAGCAGTTCTTC,CASSFGTGGYNEQFF,TRBJ2-1,.,TRBD1,TRBV5-4
TGTGCCTGGAGGGGACAGGGATCGGGATCTGGAAACACCATATATTTT,CAWRGQGSGSGNTIYF,TRBJ1-3,once,TRBD1,TRBV30
TGTGCCAGCAGCCGCCGGCAGGGGGGTCCCCGGGAGCAGTACTTC,CASSRRQGGPREQYF,TRBJ2-7,.,.,TRBV6-5
TGTGCCAGCAGCAAACGAGACAGGGATGATGGCTACACCTTC,CASSKRDRDDGYTF,TRBJ1-2,.,TRBD1,TRBV5-5
TGTGCCAGCAGCCTACAACCGGGACAGGGAGATACGCAGTATTTT,CASSLQPGQGDTQYF,TRBJ2-3,.,TRBD1,TRBV9
TGTGCCAGCAGCTTAGATCAGCGCCACGAGCAGTACTTC,CASSLDQRHEQYF,TRBJ2-7,.,.,TRBV7-9
TGTGCCAGCAGCCCCGGGAATACGCAGTATTTT,CASSPGNTQYF,TRBJ2-3,.,.,TRBV7-9
TGTGCTAGCAGCTCACAGGGACTAAGCACAGATACGCAGTATTTT,CASSSQGLSTDTQYF,TRBJ2-3,.,.,TRBV7-7
TGTGCCACCGGAGGGGCCTCCTATAATTCACCCCTCCACTTT,CATGGASYNSPLHF,TRBJ1-6,.,.,TRBV15
TGTGCCAGCAGCAACAGGATGCAGGGCGGCACTGAAGCTTTCTTT,CASSNRMQGGTEAFF,TRBJ1-1,.,.,TRBV5-6
TGTGCCATCAGTGAGGGATTAGGCGGAGAGACCCAGTACTTC,CAISEGLGGETQYF,TRBJ2-5,once,.,TRBV10-3
TGTGCCTGCGGGGGTAGCGGTCATGGGGCCCAGTACTTC,CACGGSGHGAQYF,TRBJ2-5,.,.,TRBV30
TGCGCCAGCAGCCCCTCACAGGGTATGGCTGGGGCCAACGTCCTGACTTTC,CASSPSQGMAGANVLTF,TRBJ2-6,.,.,TRBV5-1